The 8 T cell receptor beta chains given below trace back to one sample, sequenced in a study of PD-1 blockade in classical Hodgkin lymphoma. Autologous stem cell transplantation was followed by relapse in every patient, and brentuximab vedotin exposure varied. Generated by immunoSEQ multiplex PCR, the TCRdb table keeps only in-frame clones and is missing some. Seen here are about 84,000 clones, around 90% observed once, and the top ten hold less than 25%. Sequenced material: peripheral blood mononuclear cells (PBMCs), taken at baseline. The receptors come from a human donor with classical Hodgkin lymphoma.

V is TRBV6-5 and J is TRBJ2-7; D is ambiguous. The CDR3 is 14 residues long. Per germline, CDR1 MNHEY and CDR2 SVGAGI. V was cut by 7 bases and J by 5 bases, with 18 bases left in between. CDR3 nucleotide sequence: TGTGCCAGCACCCAACCACATGCCAGTGACGAGCAGTACTTC. Residues: CASTQPHASDEQYF.

V and J are TRBV30 and TRBJ2-7; no definite D call. V was clipped by 1 base and J by 4 bases, with 11 bases between them. This CDR3 comprises 13 residues. Looked up from germline, CDR1 is GTSNPN and CDR2 is SVGIG (reference sequence). The CDR3 DNA follows: TGTGCCTGGAGTGGTCTTGGGATATACGAGCAGTACTTC. Protein: CAWSGLGIYEQYF.

The chain links TRBV6-4 to TRBJ2-7; D possibly uses TRBD1 or TRBD2 (5 bases each). The CDR3 is 13 amino acids. The V end lost 0 bases, the J end lost 10 bases, and 13 bases lay between the germline ends. Germline lookup yields CDR1 MRHNA and CDR2 SNTAGT. The CDR3 region is CASSDSSMGEQYF. Written as DNA, the CDR3 is TGTGCCAGCAGTGACTCCAGTATGGGGGAACAGTACTTC.

The chain couples TRBV7-2 to TRBJ2-5, with 7 positions matching TRBD2. Germline CDR1 reads SGHTA; CDR2 reads FQGNSA. This CDR3 has 15 residues. V dropped 7 bases and J dropped 5; count of bases not matched to a gene: 13. CDR3 residues: CASTLGRGSGETQYF. The CDR3 DNA reads as TGTGCCAGCACCTTGGGGCGCGGGAGCGGTGAGACCCAGTACTTC.

The chain couples TRBV5-6 to TRBJ1-1; D not resolved. Trimming removed 4 bases at V and 6 bases at J, with 7 bases between. The CDR3 totals 11 residues. CDR1 and CDR2 (germline): SGHDT, YYEEEE. CDR3 sequence reads: CASSLGAEAFF. The CDR3 DNA sequence: TGTGCCAGCAGCCTCGGGGCTGAAGCTTTCTTT.

The chain links TRBV7-8 to TRBJ2-3; D gene uncertain. The germline CDR1 and CDR2 sequences are SGHVS and FQNEAQ. The CDR3 is 15 residues long. V lost 1 base, J lost 8 bases, and 16 bases lay in between. CDR3 DNA sequence: TGTGCCAGCAGCTTAGATGTGACATGGAGTCGTACGCAGTATTTT. Its protein is CASSLDVTWSRTQYF.

This rearrangement joins TRBV27 to TRBJ1-5, with a possible D match to TRBD1 (5 bases). Trimming left V 5 bases short and J 5 bases short, with 10 bases between. The germline V gene encodes CDR1 MNHEY and CDR2 SMNVEV (reference sequence). This CDR3 has 13 amino acids. CDR3: CASSTRGDQPQHF. Written as DNA, the CDR3 is TGTGCCAGCAGTACCCGGGGGGATCAGCCCCAGCATTTT.

This chain uses TRBV9 with TRBJ2-7; D is perhaps TRBD1 (6 bases). Trimming cost V 3 bases and J 7 bases, with 17 bases left between them. Per germline, CDR1 SGDLS and CDR2 YYNGEE. The CDR3 is 14 amino acids. CDR3 nucleotide sequence: TGTGCCAGCAGCGCCGACGGCTCAGGGGTTGAGCAGTACTTC. It encodes CASSADGSGVEQYF. Full variable domain (remainder filled in from reference TRBV9 and TRBJ2-7): DSGVTQTPKHLITATGQRVTLRCSPRSGDLSVYWYQQSLDQGLQFLIQYYNGEERAKGNILERFSAQQFPDLHSELNLSSLELGDSALYFCASSADGSGVEQYFGPGTRLTVT.